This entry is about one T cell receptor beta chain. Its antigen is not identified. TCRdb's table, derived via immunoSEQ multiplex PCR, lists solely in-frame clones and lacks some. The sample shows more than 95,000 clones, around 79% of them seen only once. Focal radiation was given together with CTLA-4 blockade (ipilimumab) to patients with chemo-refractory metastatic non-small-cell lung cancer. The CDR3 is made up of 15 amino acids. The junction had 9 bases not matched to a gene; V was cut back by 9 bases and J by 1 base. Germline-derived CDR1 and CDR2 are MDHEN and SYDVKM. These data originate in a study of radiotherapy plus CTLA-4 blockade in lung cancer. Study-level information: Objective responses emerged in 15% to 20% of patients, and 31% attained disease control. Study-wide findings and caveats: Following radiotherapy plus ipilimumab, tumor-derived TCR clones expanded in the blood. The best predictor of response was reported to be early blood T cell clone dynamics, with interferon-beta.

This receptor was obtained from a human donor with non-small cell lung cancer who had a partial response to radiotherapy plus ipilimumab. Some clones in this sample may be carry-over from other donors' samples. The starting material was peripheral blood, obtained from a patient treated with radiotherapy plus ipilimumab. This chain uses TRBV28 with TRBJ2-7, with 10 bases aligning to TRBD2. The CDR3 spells CASKEAGGSSYEQYF. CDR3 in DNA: TGTGCCAGTAAGGAAGCGGGAGGGTCTTCCTACGAGCAGTACTTC.